Listed below are T cell receptor beta chains from one sample, sequenced in a study of CD8+ T cells in alopecia areata. Produced via immunoSEQ multiplex PCR; TCRdb's table is partial and in-frame only. The sample shows a few hundred thousand clones, about 57% of them seen only once. Specimen: CD4+ T cells sorted from blood, collected at week 4, from a patient treated with tofacitinib. The receptors originated from a human donor with alopecia areata. Both conserved end residues are part of each CDR3. The D gene is left open where the match is weak. A clone size is listed for some rows: how often the clone was seen (once, few, many), or a class if it is expanded.

clone_size	d_call	v_call	j_call	cdr3_nt	cdr3_aa
-	-	TRBV27	TRBJ2-7	TGTGCCAGCAGTCCCCAATCTTCCGGGACGAGACTAACGATCACCTACGAGCAGTACTTC	CASSPQSSGTRLTITYEQYF
-	-	TRBV29-1	TRBJ1-1	TGCAGCGTGGCGGGGCAGCGGAACACTGAAGCTTTCTTT	CSVAGQRNTEAFF
few	-	TRBV2	TRBJ2-6	TGTGCCAGCAGAGCCGGGGCCAACGTCCTGACTTTC	CASRAGANVLTF
few	-	TRBV5-6	TRBJ1-5	TGTGCCAGCAGCTTGGGGTTTCAGCCCCAGCATTTT	CASSLGFQPQHF
-	TRBD1	TRBV29-1	TRBJ2-3	TGCAGCGTTGATCGGGACAGGGGTACGGGTACGCAGTATTTT	CSVDRDRGTGTQYF
-	TRBD1	TRBV5-1	TRBJ2-5	TGCGCCAGCAGCATCTGGACAGGGGGCGTTGAGACCCAGTACTTC	CASSIWTGGVETQYF
-	-	TRBV29-1	TRBJ2-1	TGCAGCGCCCCCTCCGGGACTCCTTTCTACAATGAGCAGTTCTTC	CSAPSGTPFYNEQFF
-	-	TRBV4-1	TRBJ1-4	TGCGCCAGCAGCCAAGAAGGGTTACCTAATGAAAAACTGTTTTTT	CASSQEGLPNEKLFF
-	-	TRBV14	TRBJ1-1	TGTGCCAGCAGCCAATCGGGGCCTGAAGCTTTCTTT	CASSQSGPEAFF
few	-	TRBV10-3	TRBJ1-1	TGTGCCATCAGTCCGGCACCAACGGCTGAAGCTTTCTTT	CAISPAPTAEAFF
-	-	TRBV29-1	TRBJ1-5	TGCAGCGCAACCAGCCCCGACCAGCCCCAGCATTTT	CSATSPDQPQHF
-	-	TRBV18	TRBJ1-5	TGTGCCAGCTCACCGGATGAAAGGAGCAATCAGCCCCAGCATTTT	CASSPDERSNQPQHF
-	-	TRBV9	TRBJ2-3	TGTGCCAGCAGCGTAGGTGGACTTCGCACAGATACGCAGTATTTT	CASSVGGLRTDTQYF
once	-	TRBV9	TRBJ1-1	TGTGCCAGCAGCGTAGGTCCCCTCCGGAACACTGAAGCTTTCTTT	CASSVGPLRNTEAFF
-	-	TRBV30	TRBJ2-6	TGTGCCTGGAGTACTAGGGTTAATGGGGCCAACGTCCTGACTTTC	CAWSTRVNGANVLTF
-	-	TRBV4-3	TRBJ2-7	TGCGCCAGCAGCCAAGGGTTTGAGGGAGACTACGAGCAGTACTTC	CASSQGFEGDYEQYF
-	-	TRBV29-1	TRBJ2-1	TGCAGCGCCTCGGACAGGGAGGGTGGAAAGCAGTTCTTC	CSASDREGGKQFF
-	-	TRBV2	TRBJ1-5	TGTGCCAGCAGTGAAGCCCAGGGGCACCAGCCCCAGCATTTT	CASSEAQGHQPQHF
-	-	TRBV29-1	TRBJ1-1	TGCAGCGGGTGGGTGTACACTGAAGCTTTCTTT	CSGWVYTEAFF